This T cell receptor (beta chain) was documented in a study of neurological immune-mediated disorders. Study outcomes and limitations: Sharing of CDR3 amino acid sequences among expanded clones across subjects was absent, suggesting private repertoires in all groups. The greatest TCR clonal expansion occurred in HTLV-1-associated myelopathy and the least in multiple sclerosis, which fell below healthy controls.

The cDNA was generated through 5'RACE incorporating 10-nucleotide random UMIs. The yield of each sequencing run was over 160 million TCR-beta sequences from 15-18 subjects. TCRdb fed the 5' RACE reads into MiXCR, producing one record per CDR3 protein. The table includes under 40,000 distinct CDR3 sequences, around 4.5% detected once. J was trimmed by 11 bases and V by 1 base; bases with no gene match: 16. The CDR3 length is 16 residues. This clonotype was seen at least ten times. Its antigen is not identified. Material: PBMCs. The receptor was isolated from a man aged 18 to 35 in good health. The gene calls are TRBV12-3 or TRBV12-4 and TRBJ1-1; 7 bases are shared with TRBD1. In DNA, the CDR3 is TGTGCCAGCAGTTTAGGAGTACAGGGGTCACCTGGCCGGGCTTTCTTT. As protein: CASSLGVQGSPGRAFF.